This record concerns one TCR beta chain sequence. These data originate in a study of shared clonotypes between healthy human individuals. The wider study: CD4 naive and CD4 memory each took three plates per donor, while CD8 naive took two and CD8 memory one.

Generated by immunoSEQ multiplex PCR, the TCRdb table keeps only in-frame clones and is missing some. The table lists some 2,000,000 clones, about 94% of them singletons. Between the trimmed V and J ends, which lost 6 bases and 2 bases, there was a span of 13 bases. The CDR3 extends over 15 amino acids. Germline V gene data show CDR1 as MDHEN and CDR2 as SYDVKM. V is TRBV28 and J is TRBJ1-4; maybe TRBD1 (5 bases). Sequenced material: naive CD4+ T cells sorted from blood. The subset here: CD45RA+ positively selected. The clonotype comes from a man in his late teens or twenties in good health. The CDR3 DNA reads TGTGCCAGCAGGCCCGTGGGGACCACTAATGAAAAACTGTTTTTT. It is translated as CASRPVGTTNEKLFF.